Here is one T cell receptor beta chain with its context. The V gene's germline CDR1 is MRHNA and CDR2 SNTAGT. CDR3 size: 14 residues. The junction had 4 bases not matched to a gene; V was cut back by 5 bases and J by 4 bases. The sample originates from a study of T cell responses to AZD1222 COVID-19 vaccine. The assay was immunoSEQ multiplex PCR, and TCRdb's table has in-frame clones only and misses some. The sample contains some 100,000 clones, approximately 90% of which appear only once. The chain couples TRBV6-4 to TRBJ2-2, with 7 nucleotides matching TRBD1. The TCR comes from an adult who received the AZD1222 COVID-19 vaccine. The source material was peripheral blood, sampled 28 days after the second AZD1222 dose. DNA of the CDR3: TGTGCCAGCAGTACATCAGGGGGCACCGGGGAGCTGTTTTTT. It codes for CASSTSGGTGELFF.